The 21 T cell receptor beta chains in this list originate from one sample, sequenced in a study of T cell repertoires in cytomegalovirus infection. TCRdb recomputed calls from the reads with MiXCR, one row per CDR3 protein. This sample has fewer than 550,000 distinct CDR3 sequences, with around 27% found just once. Sequencing was done on a sample of PBMCs. The origin of the receptors is a human donor in good health (CMV status not recorded). Some clones in this sample may be carry-over from other donors' samples.

The rearrangement joins TRBV2 to TRBJ2-1; D remains unclear. Germline V gives CDR1 SNHLY, CDR2 FYNNEI. Trimming removed 2 bases from V and 4 bases from J, with 3 bases in between. The CDR3 is 12 residues long. CDR3 nucleotides: TGTGCCAGCAGTGAACAGTACAATGAGCAGTTCTTC. Its protein product is CASSEQYNEQFF.

V is TRBV3-1 and J is TRBJ1-6; no firm D call. The CDR3 extends over 12 amino acids. The germline V gene has CDR1 LGHDT and CDR2 YNNKEL (reference sequence). The germline V and J ends were trimmed by 1 base and 13 bases, with 8 bases remaining between them. The CDR3 bases are TGTGCCAGCAGCCAAGGGGAGGCGCCCCTCCACTTT. Its protein is CASSQGEAPLHF.

This chain uses TRBV6-4 with TRBJ2-1; 16 bases agree with TRBD2. The CDR3 has 18 amino acids. With 5 bases clipped from V and 6 bases from J, the junction kept 10 bases outside the gene matches. CDR1 and CDR2 (germline): MRHNA, SNTAGT. DNA of the CDR3: TGTGCCAGCAGTCTCTCCGGGACTAGCGGGAGGGCCACCAATGAGCAGTTCTTC. Translating it yields CASSLSGTSGRATNEQFF.

The V and J genes are TRBV5-1 and TRBJ1-5, with D possibly being TRBD1 (5 bases). The germline gives CDR1 SGHRS, CDR2 YFSETQ. This CDR3 region has 15 residues. Trimming pared 0 bases from V and 0 bases from J, leaving 7 bases between. CDR3 region: CASSLVGDSNQPQHF. For the CDR3, the DNA is TGCGCCAGCAGCTTGGTAGGGGATAGCAATCAGCCCCAGCATTTT. The whole variable domain, filled in from reference TRBV5-1 and TRBJ1-5, reads KAGVTQTPRYLIKTRGQQVTLSCSPISGHRSVSWYQQTPGQGLQFLFEYFSETQRNKGNFPGRFSGRQFSNSRSEMNVSTLELGDSALYLCASSLVGDSNQPQHFGDGTRLSIL.

This clonotype showed up many times. The chain has TRBV7-8 and TRBJ2-3, with TRBD1 as a possible D gene (5 bases). V gave up 0 bases and J gave up 4 bases, with 8 bases separating them. Germline loops: CDR1 SGHVS, CDR2 FQNEAQ. The CDR3 consists of 14 residues. The CDR3: CASSLAPGSDTQYF. Written as DNA, the CDR3 is TGTGCCAGCAGCTTAGCTCCAGGGTCAGATACGCAGTATTTT.

This clonotype has a handful of counts. CDR3 sequence (DNA): TGTGCCAGCTCCCTCGCGCAGGAAGGAACTGAAGCTTTCTTT. Residues: CASSLAQEGTEAFF. The chain carries TRBV6-2 or TRBV6-3 and TRBJ1-1, with no clear D. The CDR3 has 14 residues. The V and J ends lost 8 bases and 5 bases respectively, with 18 bases between them. Germline lookup yields CDR1 MNHEY and CDR2 SVGEGT.

This clonotype appeared a few times. CDR3 amino acids: CASNGRLASTDTQYF. The CDR3 nucleotides are TGTGCCAGCAACGGACGACTAGCGAGCACAGATACGCAGTATTTT. The chain links TRBV12-3 or TRBV12-4 to TRBJ2-3; 8 nucleotides match TRBD2. V gave up 7 bases and J gave up 0 bases; unmatched junction bases: 6. The CDR3 length is 15 residues.

To note about this clonotype: Possible read error: a much larger clone is one base away. The genes are TRBV12-3 or TRBV12-4 and TRBJ2-1; TRBD2 might be the D (6 bases). Trimming shortened V by 6 bases and J by 3 bases, and 12 bases separated the two germline ends. The CDR3 length is 14 residues. The CDR3 sequence: CASSRDSIYNEQFF. The CDR3 coding sequence is TGTGCCAGCAGCCGGGACTCAATCTACAATGAGCAGTTCTTC.

This clonotype was seen at least ten times. The chain links TRBV10-3 to TRBJ2-1; 7 bases map to TRBD1. Losses at the gene ends were 10 bases for V and 1 base for J; bases not matched to a gene: 10. The germline gives CDR1 ENHRY, CDR2 SYGVKD. The CDR3 is 15 residues long. DNA for the CDR3: TGTGCCACTAAGAGGGGGCAAGTGTCCTACAATGAGCAGTTCTTC. Its translation is CATKRGQVSYNEQFF.

The table lists this clonotype with a few counts. This chain joins TRBV24-1 and TRBJ2-4; 8 nucleotides line up with TRBD1. The CDR3 consists of 14 residues. CDR1 is KGHDR and CDR2 is SFDVKD in the germline V gene. V shed 3 bases, J shed 3 bases, and the junction held 0 bases outside the gene matches. CDR3 sequence: CATSDGQGKNIQYF. The CDR3 DNA sequence: TGTGCCACCAGTGATGGACAGGGCAAAAACATTCAGTACTTC.

This clonotype was seen more than once but under ten times. The gene calls are TRBV19 and TRBJ1-5, with D perhaps matching TRBD1 (5 bases). The V end lost 7 bases, the J end lost 0 bases, and 13 bases lay between the germline ends. Per the germline V gene, CDR1 is LNHDA and CDR2 is SQIVND (reference sequence). The CDR3 extends over 15 amino acids. As DNA, the CDR3 is TGTGCCAGTAAGGGAACAGGCGGTAGCAATCAGCCCCAGCATTTT. This codes for CASKGTGGSNQPQHF.

This clonotype was detected only a few times. V gene TRBV12-3 or TRBV12-4 combines with J gene TRBJ2-3; 7 bases fit TRBD2. J gave up 4 bases and V 8 bases, and 6 bases lay outside the gene matches. The CDR3 totals 13 residues. CDR3 coding DNA: TGTGCCAGCTACCTCCGGGGGGCAGATACGCAGTATTTT. It is translated as CASYLRGADTQYF.

This clonotype came up a few times. V is TRBV5-1 and J is TRBJ1-2, with D tentatively TRBD1 (6 bases). The CDR3 is made up of 14 amino acids. The germline V gene has CDR1 SGHRS and CDR2 YFSETQ. V lost 0 bases and J lost 4, with 10 bases in between. CDR3 sequence: CASSLGQASYGYTF. The CDR3 DNA sequence: TGCGCCAGCAGCTTGGGACAGGCATCCTATGGCTACACCTTC.

The chain is built from TRBV7-2 and TRBJ2-5; D perhaps matches TRBD2 (6 bases). The CDR3 loop spans 14 amino acids. Trimming removed 7 bases from V and 4 bases from J, with 16 bases in between. The germline gives CDR1 SGHTA, CDR2 FQGNSA. This chain's CDR3 is CASNNRLDGETQYF. The CDR3 bases are TGTGCCAGCAACAACCGACTAGACGGAGAGACCCAGTACTTC.

This clonotype was found a few times. The CDR3 nucleotides read TGTGCCAGCAGCTTAAGTTTTCGAGAGACCCAGTACTTC. It translates to CASSLSFRETQYF. The chain is built from TRBV11-3 and TRBJ2-5; D ambiguous. CDR3 length: 13 amino acids. Trimming took off 2 bases at V and 4 bases at J, with 8 bases between the two ends. Germline-derived CDR1 and CDR2 are SGHNT and YENEEA.

The chain carries TRBV5-4 and TRBJ1-2, with 11 bases identical to TRBD1. V was clipped by 0 bases and J by 5 bases; unmatched bases: 3. CDR1 and CDR2 from the germline V gene are SGHNT and YYREEE (reference sequence). The CDR3 is made up of 15 amino acids. This chain's CDR3 is CASSLEDRGQYGYTF. CDR3 sequence (DNA): TGTGCCAGCAGCTTGGAGGACAGGGGGCAATATGGCTACACCTTC.

This clonotype was counted a few times. The chain joins TRBV28 to TRBJ1-1; D remains unclear. The CDR3 consists of 10 residues. Trimming took off 4 bases at V and 7 bases at J, with 4 bases between the two ends. Per the germline V gene, CDR1 is MDHEN and CDR2 is SYDVKM. CDR3 loop: CASSSGEAFF. CDR3 DNA: TGTGCCAGCAGTTCGGGTGAAGCTTTCTTT.

This clonotype appeared many times. This rearrangement joins TRBV7-2 to TRBJ2-3, with 9 nucleotides matching TRBD1. Germline-derived CDR1 and CDR2 are SGHTA and FQGNSA. The CDR3 spans 14 residues. V lost 5 bases to trimming and J lost 4 bases; unmatched junction nucleotides: 4. CDR3 DNA sequence: TGTGCCAGCAGCCCCTGGACAGGGGCAGATACGCAGTATTTT. This translates into CASSPWTGADTQYF.

This clonotype occurred many times. J is TRBJ1-5 and V is TRBV19; no reliable D call. The CDR3 is 15 residues long. Trimming took off 6 bases at V and 1 base at J, with 13 bases between the two ends. Germline CDR1 reads LNHDA; CDR2 reads SQIVND (reference sequence). CDR3 region: CASSPTAWSNQPQHF. The CDR3 bases are TGTGCCAGTAGCCCGACCGCTTGGAGCAATCAGCCCCAGCATTTT.

The chain has TRBV5-4 and TRBJ2-5; D may be TRBD2 (5 bases). The germline gives CDR1 SGHNT, CDR2 YYREEE (reference sequence). V lost 1 base, J lost 12 bases, and 13 bases lay in between. The CDR3 extends over 12 amino acids. Here the CDR3 reads CASSLRLGEEYF. CDR3 DNA sequence: TGTGCCAGCAGCTTGAGGCTGGGAGAGGAGTACTTC.

This clonotype was detected ten times or more. The chain joins TRBV12-3 or TRBV12-4 to TRBJ1-5; D is possibly TRBD1 (5 bases). Deletions cut 5 bases from V and 6 bases from J, with 17 bases between. This CDR3 comprises 15 residues. The CDR3 protein is CASSIGGNRGQPQHF. For the CDR3, the DNA is TGTGCCAGCAGTATTGGGGGGAATCGGGGTCAGCCCCAGCATTTT.